This T cell receptor (beta chain) was found in a study of blood T cell repertoires in COVID-19. Overall study context: Spain, Italy and the United States supplied samples that represented acute and convalescent COVID-19. T cells, B-cell-depleted T cells, or PBMCs provided the cDNA or gDNA that served as material.

In the original analysis: By means of reference gene primer amplification, nucleated cell counts were estimated. Generated by immunoSEQ multiplex PCR, the TCRdb table keeps only in-frame clones and is missing some. Clonal size and the V and J genes are those of that table, whereas D and trimming came from the DNA. The sample carries about 44,000 clones, roughly 85% recorded once. The CDR3 is 15 residues long. Trimming took 6 bases from V and 1 from J, leaving 15 bases between them. The V gene's germline CDR1 is MNHEY and CDR2 SVGAGI. The gene calls are TRBV6-5 and TRBJ2-5; D is perhaps TRBD2 (6 bases). Input material: peripheral blood. The clonotype comes from a woman in her 70s with acute or convalescent COVID-19. This chain's CDR3 is CASRGAPAGQETQYF. The CDR3 bases are TGTGCCAGCAGAGGGGCTCCAGCGGGCCAAGAGACCCAGTACTTC.